This T cell receptor (beta chain) came from a study of blood T cells in healthy people across ages. This CDR3 has 17 amino acids. Germline CDR1 SGHTA, CDR2 FQGNSA. On this clonotype: At one of its ends the junction is not consistent with the germline gene, which may arise from a read error.

With a J-beta primer mix and a sample-barcoded 5' primer, a second PCR ran roughly 7 to 11 cycles. Each CDR3 protein is one row after TCRdb ran MiXCR on the 5' RACE reads. This table has approximately 730,000 distinct CDR3 sequences, roughly 45% appearing once. The rearrangement uses TRBV7-2 and TRBJ2-6, with a weak D call TRBD1 (5 bases). The TCR comes from a woman in her sixties or seventies in good health. Input material: blood. The CDR3 is CASSFGDIPLGANVPTF. Written as DNA, the CDR3 is TGTGCCAGCAGCTTTGGGGATATCCCCCTTGGGGCCAACGTCCCGACTTTC.